The rows below give T cell receptor beta chains drawn from one sample of a study of shared clonotypes between healthy human individuals. TCRdb's table, derived via immunoSEQ multiplex PCR, lists solely in-frame clones and lacks some. Among some 1.1 million clones listed, roughly 77% were seen once. Sequencing was performed on memory CD4+ T cells from PBMCs. The receptor source for this set is a man between 18 and 29 years old in good health. Some clones in this sample may be carry-over from other donors' samples. CDR3s include the opening cysteine and the closing phenylalanine or tryptophan. A D gene is named only where the DNA matches it firmly. For some rows the clone size is stated as once, few or many, or as a class when expanded; others skip it.

D,size,V,J,CDR3,DNA
TRBD1,once,TRBV30,TRBJ2-5,CAWNQGAPSLQETQYF,TGTGCCTGGAACCAGGGGGCGCCCTCTTTACAAGAGACCCAGTACTTC
.,few,TRBV2,TRBJ1-2,CASSEWAGYGYTF,TGTGCCAGCAGTGAATGGGCAGGTTATGGCTACACCTTC
.,.,TRBV6-4,TRBJ1-2,CASSATVSYGYTF,TGTGCCAGCAGTGCAACAGTTAGCTATGGCTACACCTTC
TRBD2,.,TRBV4-1,TRBJ2-1,CASSQVPLGTSGRWDEQFF,TGCGCCAGCAGCCAAGTCCCCCTCGGGACTAGCGGGAGATGGGATGAGCAGTTCTTC
.,few,TRBV19,TRBJ2-5,CARRGAQETQYF,TGTGCCCGGAGGGGGGCCCAAGAGACCCAGTACTTC
.,.,TRBV6-1,TRBJ2-5,CASSQGLQETQYF,TGTGCCAGCAGCCAGGGGTTACAAGAGACCCAGTACTTC
.,.,TRBV5-4,TRBJ2-6,CASSNGADGANVLTF,TGTGCCAGCAGCAATGGGGCGGATGGGGCCAACGTCCTGACTTTC
TRBD2,.,TRBV5-4,TRBJ2-1,CASSSRLAGRNEQFF,TGTGCCAGCAGCTCTCGACTAGCGGGAAGGAATGAGCAGTTCTTC
.,.,TRBV5-4,TRBJ1-5,CASSFGGAAQPQHF,TGTGCCAGCAGCTTTGGGGGTGCGGCACAGCCCCAGCATTTT
.,.,TRBV5-1,TRBJ2-7,CASSLGRFSYEQYF,TGCGCCAGCAGCTTGGGACGGTTCTCCTACGAGCAGTACTTC
.,.,TRBV14,TRBJ2-1,CASSQDFGRATPGNEQFF,TGTGCCAGCAGCCAAGATTTTGGGCGGGCCACCCCCGGCAATGAGCAGTTCTTC
.,.,TRBV2,TRBJ2-6,CASSAWASSGANVLTF,TGTGCCAGCAGTGCGTGGGCTAGCTCTGGGGCCAACGTCCTGACTTTC
TRBD1,.,TRBV5-6,TRBJ2-7,CASSRQGRYEQYF,TGTGCCAGCAGCCGACAGGGTAGGTACGAGCAGTACTTC
TRBD1,.,TRBV5-1,TRBJ2-6,CASSPADRVNSGANVLTF,TGCGCCAGCAGCCCTGCCGACAGGGTCAATTCTGGGGCCAACGTCCTGACTTTC
TRBD1,.,TRBV7-9,TRBJ1-1,CASSLGGQGAEAFF,TGTGCCAGCAGCTTAGGAGGACAGGGAGCTGAAGCTTTCTTT
TRBD1,.,TRBV7-3,TRBJ2-1,CASSARGQGSSYNEQFF,TGTGCCAGCTCCGCACGGGGACAGGGGTCCTCCTACAATGAGCAGTTCTTC
TRBD1,.,TRBV27,TRBJ2-7,CASSSWTGGSYEQYF,TGTGCCAGCAGTTCCTGGACAGGGGGTTCCTACGAGCAGTACTTC
TRBD1,.,TRBV10-1,TRBJ1-1,CASSLNRGPVTEAFF,TGCGCCAGCAGTCTGAACAGGGGGCCTGTCACTGAAGCTTTCTTT
TRBD1,.,TRBV6-6,TRBJ1-5,CASSKDRASNQPQHF,TGTGCCAGCAGTAAAGACAGGGCGAGCAATCAGCCCCAGCATTTT
TRBD1,.,TRBV7-3,TRBJ1-1,CASRSGTGATNTEAFF,TGTGCCAGCAGGTCCGGGACAGGGGCTACGAACACTGAAGCTTTCTTT
.,few,TRBV28,TRBJ2-7,CASLGNSYEQYF,TGTGCCAGCCTAGGGAATTCCTACGAGCAGTACTTC
.,.,TRBV28,TRBJ1-6,CASRPLKRNRYSPLHF,TGTGCCAGCAGGCCCCTAAAGCGCAATCGCTATTCACCCCTCCACTTT
TRBD2,.,TRBV11-2,TRBJ2-4,CASRPGGAKNIQYF,TGTGCCAGCCGTCCGGGAGGGGCCAAAAACATTCAGTACTTC
TRBD1,few,TRBV6-5,TRBJ1-1,CASSYSTGRNTEAFF,TGTGCCAGCAGTTACTCGACAGGGCGGAACACTGAAGCTTTCTTT
.,.,TRBV25-1,TRBJ2-7,CASSRPALSEQYF,TGTGCCAGCAGCCGTCCAGCGTTGTCCGAGCAGTACTTC
.,.,TRBV28,TRBJ2-7,CASSIYTGTYEQYF,TGTGCCAGCAGTATCTACACTGGAACCTACGAGCAGTACTTC
.,few,TRBV7-9,TRBJ1-1,CASSLNWDMNTEAFF,TGTGCCAGCAGCTTAAATTGGGACATGAACACTGAAGCTTTCTTT
TRBD1,.,TRBV7-2,TRBJ2-7,CASSAGQGKSYEQYF,TGTGCCAGCAGCGCCGGACAGGGCAAGTCCTACGAGCAGTACTTC
.,.,TRBV2,TRBJ2-5,CASSENLEVLGETQYF,TGTGCCAGCAGTGAAAACTTGGAGGTCTTGGGGGAGACCCAGTACTTC